This entry is about one T cell receptor beta chain. Its target is unknown. The CDR3 consists of 16 residues. Germline CDR1 MNHEY, CDR2 SVGEGT. J gave up 6 bases and V 1 base, and 12 bases lay outside the gene matches. CDR3-region Arm-PCR and iRepertoire HTBI primers produced the TCR beta libraries. A single record per CDR3 protein comes from TCRdb applying MiXCR to the multiplex PCR reads. The sample carries around 400,000 distinct CDR3 sequences, less than 30% recorded once. The data were obtained in a study of regulatory T cells in long-lasting Graves disease. Study background: Over 5 years of antithyroid drugs plus positive TSH receptor antibodies defined persistent Graves' disease.

Study results and limitations: Having only a small sample size may have limited accuracy. Shared public clonotypes totalled approximately 3,000 in persistent patients, compared with around 880 in new patients.

As for time point: persistent/refractory GD, antithyroid drugs over 5 years with positive TRAb. Researchers made the TCR library from RNA that was extracted from PBMCs. Patients met American Thyroid Association criteria for Graves' disease. The rearrangement links TRBV6-2 or TRBV6-3 to TRBJ2-7; TRBD2 agrees at 7 bases. The receptor comes from a woman in her forties with Graves disease. The material was peripheral blood mononuclear cells (PBMCs), obtained when the disease was refractory, from a patient treated with antithyroid drugs. The CDR3 nucleotides are TGTGCCAGCAGTTACTATTCTAGCGGCCGGGGCTCCGAGCAGTACTTC. It codes for CASSYYSSGRGSEQYF.